Below, 9 T cell receptor beta chains from the same sample are listed, as sequenced in a study of vaccination effects on CD4 cells after COVID-19 (dated by TCRdb to between 2020 and 2023). The method behind the library was the immunoSEQ multiplex PCR assay. TCRdb took over this immuneACCESS table, retaining in-frame rearrangements with V and J assigned. Such tables are incomplete; in checked studies, under half of the missing clones stem from an unresolved V gene, and the remainder is unexplained. For this sample the table gives 65,000 to 75,000 clones, of which around 70% were detected only once. The ten largest make up about 1.6% of the sample. Which antigens these TCRs recognize remains unknown. The ViraFEST assay stimulated PBMC with viral peptide pools and then used TCR sequencing to identify antigen-specific CD4+ T cell clonotypes by expansion. After approximately 11 days of culture, CD4+ T cells were isolated with the EasySep CD4+ T cell isolation kit. Each participant got two doses of an mRNA SARS-CoV-2 vaccine, either BNT162b2 or mRNA-1273.

The input for sequencing was CD4+ T cells from PBMCs cultured with HCoV-229E spike peptides, taken after COVID-19 vaccination. The intended sense of this specimen's cell subset or site label: HCoV-229E spike overlapping peptide pool stimulation. The receptors were gathered from a human donor who received a COVID-19 vaccine.

This chain joins TRBV20-1 and TRBJ1-2, with no clear D. The CDR3 extends over 10 amino acids. V was clipped by 3 bases and J by 6 bases, with 5 bases between them. Germline values: CDR1 DFQATT, CDR2 SNEGSKA (reference sequence). The CDR3: CSASRNGYTF. Written as DNA, the CDR3 is TGCAGTGCTAGCAGGAATGGCTACACCTTC.

The rearrangement joins TRBV2 to TRBJ1-2; 9 bases are shared with TRBD1. With 6 bases clipped from V and 7 bases from J, the junction kept 6 bases outside the gene matches. This CDR3 has 13 residues. Germline CDR1 and CDR2: SNHLY and FYNNEI. The CDR3 reads CASRDRGLGGYTF. The CDR3 coding sequence is TGTGCCAGCAGGGACAGGGGTTTAGGTGGCTACACCTTC.

The V call is TRBV6-2 or TRBV6-3, the J call TRBJ2-1; 9 nucleotides match TRBD1. Per germline, CDR1 MNHEY and CDR2 SVGEGT. V was pared by 6 bases and J by 3 bases, with 6 bases of the junction left unmatched. This CDR3 region has 15 residues. CDR3 protein: CASSRWTGDYNEQFF. CDR3 in DNA: TGTGCCAGCAGCCGATGGACAGGGGACTACAATGAGCAGTTCTTC.

This clone came up a few times. The rearrangement uses TRBV18 and TRBJ1-3, with D perhaps TRBD1 (6 bases). The CDR3 spans 16 residues. Per germline, CDR1 KGHSH and CDR2 LQKENI. The V gene lost 5 bases and the J gene lost 0 bases, with 14 bases spanning the gap. This CDR3 reads CASSYLDSISGNTIYF. In nucleotides, the CDR3 is TGTGCCAGCTCATACCTGGACAGCATCTCTGGAAACACCATATATTTT.

The V and J genes are TRBV9 and TRBJ2-6; D remains ambiguous. V shed 4 bases and J shed 4 bases, with 9 bases lying between them. The germline gives CDR1 SGDLS, CDR2 YYNGEE. The CDR3 has 14 amino acids. This CDR3 is CASSRVSGANVLTF. CDR3 DNA sequence: TGTGCCAGCAGCAGGGTCTCGGGGGCCAACGTCCTGACTTTC.

The chain links TRBV7-2 to TRBJ2-7, with 7 bases aligning to TRBD1. CDR1 is SGHTA, CDR2 FQGNSA, per germline. CDR3 length equals 14 residues. The junction had 9 bases not matched to a gene; V was cut back by 5 bases and J by 5 bases. CDR3 sequence: CASSPGGDRDEQYV. CDR3 nucleotide sequence: TGTGCCAGCAGCCCCGGTGGTGACAGGGACGAGCAGTACGTC.

J is TRBJ2-1 and V is TRBV5-1; weak D call: TRBD1 (6 bases). Germline CDR1 reads SGHRS; CDR2 reads YFSETQ. The V gene lost 4 bases and the J gene lost 6 bases, with 14 bases spanning the gap. The CDR3 has 14 residues. The CDR3 is CASSIGQQLNEQFF. As DNA, the CDR3 is TGCGCCAGCAGCATTGGACAGCAACTCAATGAGCAGTTCTTC. Together with reference TRBV5-1 and TRBJ2-1, the CDR3 gives the full variable domain: KAGVTQTPRYLIKTRGQQVTLSCSPISGHRSVSWYQQTPGQGLQFLFEYFSETQRNKGNFPGRFSGRQFSNSRSEMNVSTLELGDSALYLCASSIGQQLNEQFFGPGTRLTVL.

The rearrangement joins TRBV7-8 to TRBJ2-7, with D perhaps TRBD1 or TRBD2 (5 bases each). Germline CDR1 reads SGHVS; CDR2 reads FQNEAQ. Between the trimmed V and J ends, which lost 0 bases and 6 bases, there was a span of 9 bases. CDR3 length: 13 amino acids. In nucleotides, the CDR3 is TGTGCCAGCAGCTTAGCGGGGGTAACCGAGCAGTACGTC. As protein: CASSLAGVTEQYV.

The chain recombines TRBV10-2 with TRBJ2-2; D uncertain. The germline CDR1 and CDR2 sequences are WSHSY and SAAADI. V lost 2 bases to trimming and J lost 4 bases, with 8 bases between them. CDR3 length: 14 residues. In DNA, the CDR3 is TGCGCCAGCAGTGAGAGGGTGGGCACCGGGGAGCTGTTTTTT. Its protein product is CASSERVGTGELFF.